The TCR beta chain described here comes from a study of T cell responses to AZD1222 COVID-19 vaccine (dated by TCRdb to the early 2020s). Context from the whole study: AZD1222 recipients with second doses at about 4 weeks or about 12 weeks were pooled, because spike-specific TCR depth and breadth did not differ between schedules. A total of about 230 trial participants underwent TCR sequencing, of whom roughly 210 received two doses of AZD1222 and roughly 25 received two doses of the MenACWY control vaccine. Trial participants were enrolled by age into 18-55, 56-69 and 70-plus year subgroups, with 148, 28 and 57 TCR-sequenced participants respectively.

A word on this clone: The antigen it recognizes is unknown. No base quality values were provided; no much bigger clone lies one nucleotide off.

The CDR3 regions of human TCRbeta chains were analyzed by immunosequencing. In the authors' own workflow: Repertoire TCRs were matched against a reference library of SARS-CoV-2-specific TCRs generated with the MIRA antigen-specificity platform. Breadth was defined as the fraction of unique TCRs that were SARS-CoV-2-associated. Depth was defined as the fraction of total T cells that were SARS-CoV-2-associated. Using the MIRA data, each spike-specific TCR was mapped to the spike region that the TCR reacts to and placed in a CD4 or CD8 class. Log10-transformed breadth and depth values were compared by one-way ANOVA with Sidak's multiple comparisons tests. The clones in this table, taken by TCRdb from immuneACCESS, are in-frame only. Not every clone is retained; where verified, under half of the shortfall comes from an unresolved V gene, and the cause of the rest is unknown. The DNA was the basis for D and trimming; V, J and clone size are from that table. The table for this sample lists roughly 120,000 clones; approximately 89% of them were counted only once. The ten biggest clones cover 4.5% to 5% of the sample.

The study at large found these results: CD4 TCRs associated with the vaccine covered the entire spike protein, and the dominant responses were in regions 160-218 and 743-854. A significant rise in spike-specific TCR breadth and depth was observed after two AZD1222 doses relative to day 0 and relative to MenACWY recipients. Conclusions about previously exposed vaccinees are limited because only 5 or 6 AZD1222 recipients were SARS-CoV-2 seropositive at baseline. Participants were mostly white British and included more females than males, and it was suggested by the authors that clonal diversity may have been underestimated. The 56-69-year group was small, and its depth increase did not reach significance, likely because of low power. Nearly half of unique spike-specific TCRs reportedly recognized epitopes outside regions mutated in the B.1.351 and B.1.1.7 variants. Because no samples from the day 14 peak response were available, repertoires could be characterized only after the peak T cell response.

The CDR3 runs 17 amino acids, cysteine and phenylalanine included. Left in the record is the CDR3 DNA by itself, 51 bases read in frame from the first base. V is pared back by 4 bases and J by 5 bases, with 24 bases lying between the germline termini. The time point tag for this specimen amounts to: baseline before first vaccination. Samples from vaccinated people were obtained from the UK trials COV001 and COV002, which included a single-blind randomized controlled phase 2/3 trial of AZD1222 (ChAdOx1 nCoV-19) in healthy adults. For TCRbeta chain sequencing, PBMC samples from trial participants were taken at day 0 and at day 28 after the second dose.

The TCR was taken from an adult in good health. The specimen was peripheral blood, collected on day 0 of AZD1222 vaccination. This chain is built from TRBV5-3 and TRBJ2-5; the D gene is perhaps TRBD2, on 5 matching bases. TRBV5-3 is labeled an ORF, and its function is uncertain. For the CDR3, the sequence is CARSPTSGQVDSETQYF. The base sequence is TGTGCCAGAAGCCCTACTAGTGGGCAGGTAGATTCGGAGACCCAGTACTTC.